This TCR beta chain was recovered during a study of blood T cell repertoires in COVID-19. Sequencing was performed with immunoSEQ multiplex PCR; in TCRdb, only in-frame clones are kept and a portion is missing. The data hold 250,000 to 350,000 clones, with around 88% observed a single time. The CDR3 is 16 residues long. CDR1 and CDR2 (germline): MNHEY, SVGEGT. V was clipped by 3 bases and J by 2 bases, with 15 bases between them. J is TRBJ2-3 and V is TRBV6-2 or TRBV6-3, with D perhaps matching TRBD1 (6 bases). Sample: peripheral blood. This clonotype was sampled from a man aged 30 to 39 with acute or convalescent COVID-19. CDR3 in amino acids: CASSYMSQGLTDTQYF. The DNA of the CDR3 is TGTGCCAGCAGTTATATGAGCCAGGGGCTCACAGATACGCAGTATTTT.